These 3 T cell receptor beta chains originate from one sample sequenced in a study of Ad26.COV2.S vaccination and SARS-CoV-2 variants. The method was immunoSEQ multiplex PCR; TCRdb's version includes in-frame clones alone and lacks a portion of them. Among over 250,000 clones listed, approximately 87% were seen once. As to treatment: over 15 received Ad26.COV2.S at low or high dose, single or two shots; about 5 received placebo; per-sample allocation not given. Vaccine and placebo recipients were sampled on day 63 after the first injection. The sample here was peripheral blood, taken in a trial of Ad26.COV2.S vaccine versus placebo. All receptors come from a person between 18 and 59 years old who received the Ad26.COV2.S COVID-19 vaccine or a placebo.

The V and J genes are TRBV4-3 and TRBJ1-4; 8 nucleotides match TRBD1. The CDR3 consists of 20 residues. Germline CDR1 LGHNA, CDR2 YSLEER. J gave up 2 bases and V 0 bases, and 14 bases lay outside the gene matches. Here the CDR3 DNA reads TGCGCCAGCAGCCAAGACCGGACAGGGTTATTGGGTAGGACTAATGAAAAACTGTTTTTT. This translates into CASSQDRTGLLGRTNEKLFF.

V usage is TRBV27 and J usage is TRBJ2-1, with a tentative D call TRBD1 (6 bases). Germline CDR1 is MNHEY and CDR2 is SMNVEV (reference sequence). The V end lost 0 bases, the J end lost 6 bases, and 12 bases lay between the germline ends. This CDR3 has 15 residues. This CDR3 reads CASSLSGLGGNEQFF. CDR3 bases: TGTGCCAGCAGTTTATCAGGGTTAGGGGGCAATGAGCAGTTCTTC.

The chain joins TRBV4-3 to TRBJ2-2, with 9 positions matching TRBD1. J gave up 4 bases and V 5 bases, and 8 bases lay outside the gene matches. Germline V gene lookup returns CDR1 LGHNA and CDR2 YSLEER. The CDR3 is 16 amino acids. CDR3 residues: CASSLKQGAATGELFF. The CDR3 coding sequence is TGCGCCAGCAGCTTAAAACAGGGGGCGGCCACCGGGGAGCTGTTTTTT.